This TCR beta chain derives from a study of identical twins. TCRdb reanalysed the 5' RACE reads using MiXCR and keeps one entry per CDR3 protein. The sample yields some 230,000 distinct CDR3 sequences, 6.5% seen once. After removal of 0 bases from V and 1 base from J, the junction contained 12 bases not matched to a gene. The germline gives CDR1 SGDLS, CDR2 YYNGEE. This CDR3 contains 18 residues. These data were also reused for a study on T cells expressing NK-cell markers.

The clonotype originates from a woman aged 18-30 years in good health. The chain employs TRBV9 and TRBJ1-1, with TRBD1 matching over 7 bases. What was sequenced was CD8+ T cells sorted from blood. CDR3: CASSVAEMVDRWNTEAFF. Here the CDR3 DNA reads TGTGCCAGCAGCGTAGCTGAGATGGTGGACAGGTGGAACACTGAAGCTTTCTTT.